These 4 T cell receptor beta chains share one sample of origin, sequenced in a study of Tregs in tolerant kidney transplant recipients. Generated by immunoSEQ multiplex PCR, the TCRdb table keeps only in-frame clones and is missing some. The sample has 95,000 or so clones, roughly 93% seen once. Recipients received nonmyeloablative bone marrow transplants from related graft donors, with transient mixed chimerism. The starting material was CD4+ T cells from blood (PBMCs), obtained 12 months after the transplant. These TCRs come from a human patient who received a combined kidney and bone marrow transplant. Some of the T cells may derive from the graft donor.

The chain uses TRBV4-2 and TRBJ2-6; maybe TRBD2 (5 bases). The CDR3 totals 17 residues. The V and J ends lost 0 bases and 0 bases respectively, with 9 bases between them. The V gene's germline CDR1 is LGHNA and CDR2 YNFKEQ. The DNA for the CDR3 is TGTGCCAGCAGCCAAGAGGGTACTAGCTCTGGGGCCAACGTCCTGACTTTC. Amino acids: CASSQEGTSSGANVLTF.

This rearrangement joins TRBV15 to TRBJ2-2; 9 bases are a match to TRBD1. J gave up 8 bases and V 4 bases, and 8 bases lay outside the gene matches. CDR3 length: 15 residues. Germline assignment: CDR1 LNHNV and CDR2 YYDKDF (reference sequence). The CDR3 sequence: CATSTLQGAAGELFF. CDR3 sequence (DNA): TGTGCCACCAGCACCCTACAGGGGGCTGCAGGGGAGCTGTTTTTT.

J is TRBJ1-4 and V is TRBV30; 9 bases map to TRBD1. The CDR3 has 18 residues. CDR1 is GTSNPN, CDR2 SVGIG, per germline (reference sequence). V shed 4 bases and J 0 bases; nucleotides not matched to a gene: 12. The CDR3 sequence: CAWKSYRGLGATNEKLFF. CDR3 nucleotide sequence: TGTGCCTGGAAAAGTTACAGGGGGCTAGGTGCAACTAATGAAAAACTGTTTTTT. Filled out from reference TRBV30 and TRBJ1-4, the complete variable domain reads SQTIHQWPATLVQPVGSPLSLECTVEGTSNPNLYWYRQAAGRGLQLLFYSVGIGQISSEVPQNLSASRPQDRQFILSSKKLLLSDSGFYLCAWKSYRGLGATNEKLFFGSGTQLSVL.

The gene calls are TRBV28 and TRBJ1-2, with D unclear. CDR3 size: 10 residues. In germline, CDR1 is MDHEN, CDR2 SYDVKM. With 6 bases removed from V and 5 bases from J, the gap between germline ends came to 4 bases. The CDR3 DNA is TGTGCCAGCAGCCAATATGGCTACACCTTC. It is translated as CASSQYGYTF.